The 20 T cell receptor beta chains below were found in one sample sequenced in a study of blood T cell repertoires in COVID-19. Here immunoSEQ multiplex PCR was the method, and the copy in TCRdb shows in-frame clones only, minus some. The sample has tens of thousands of clones, 75% to 90% seen once. What was sequenced was peripheral blood. The receptors stem from a woman between 55 and 75 years old with COVID-19, enrolled during active disease.

The chain recombines TRBV5-8 with TRBJ1-1, with no clear D. This CDR3 spans 15 amino acids. The V end was cut by 7 bases, the J end by 4 bases, with 20 bases between. From germline, CDR1 is SGHTS and CDR2 YDEGEE. CDR3 nucleotide sequence: TGTGCCAGCCACCCTGAGTTTTTGAGAGTCACTGAAGCTTTCTTT. Amino acids: CASHPEFLRVTEAFF. The whole variable domain, filled in from reference TRBV5-8 and TRBJ1-1, reads EAGVTQSPTHLIKTRGQQATLRCSPISGHTSVYWYQQALGLGLQFLLWYDEGEERNRGNFPPRFSGRQFPNYSSELNVNALELEDSALYLCASHPEFLRVTEAFFGQGTRLTVV.

This rearrangement joins TRBV9 to TRBJ2-1; D is unclear. Germline V lookup: CDR1 SGDLS, CDR2 YYNGEE. Trimming took 4 bases from V and 4 from J, leaving 3 bases between them. The CDR3 length is 11 residues. This chain's CDR3 is CASSPYNEQFF. The CDR3 DNA sequence: TGTGCCAGCAGCCCATACAATGAGCAGTTCTTC.

This chain links TRBV27 with TRBJ2-1, with D perhaps matching TRBD1 (5 bases). Germline V gene sequence: CDR1 MNHEY, CDR2 SMNVEV (reference sequence). The CDR3 loop spans 16 amino acids. The V gene lost 0 bases and the J gene lost 6 bases, with 15 bases spanning the gap. The CDR3 DNA is TGTGCCAGCAGTTTATCGATTCAAGGACAAATCAATGAGCAGTTCTTC. Encoded protein: CASSLSIQGQINEQFF.

The rearrangement uses TRBV9 and TRBJ1-3, with a weak D call TRBD1 (6 bases). CDR1 SGDLS and CDR2 YYNGEE come from the germline V gene. V lost 3 bases, J lost 0 bases, and 13 bases lay in between. The CDR3 consists of 16 residues. The CDR3 here is CASSAGGATSGNTIYF. The CDR3, as DNA: TGTGCCAGCAGCGCGGGGGGGGCTACCTCTGGAAACACCATATATTTT.

In its sample, this clone was seen once. The rearrangement links TRBV2 to TRBJ1-1; TRBD1 might be the D (5 bases). Germline V gives CDR1 SNHLY, CDR2 FYNNEI. CDR3 length equals 15 residues. With 6 bases removed from V and 3 bases from J, the gap between germline ends came to 17 bases. The CDR3 region is CASRHYRRDDTEAFF. The CDR3 DNA reads as TGTGCCAGCAGGCACTACAGGCGCGACGACACTGAAGCTTTCTTT.

The chain joins TRBV27 to TRBJ2-3, with TRBD1 matching over 9 bases. J gave up 4 bases and V 5 bases, and 7 bases lay outside the gene matches. The germline gives CDR1 MNHEY, CDR2 SMNVEV (reference sequence). The CDR3 runs 15 residues. CDR3 protein: CASSPRDREADTQYF. The CDR3 nucleotides are TGTGCCAGCAGTCCCCGGGACAGGGAGGCAGATACGCAGTATTTT.

This clone was counted only a few times. The chain employs TRBV30 and TRBJ2-3, with a tentative D call TRBD2 (6 bases). This CDR3 contains 13 residues. CDR1 is GTSNPN and CDR2 is SVGIG in the germline V gene (reference sequence). V lost 3 bases and J 2 bases, leaving 9 bases between the germline ends. The CDR3 nucleotides are TGTGCCTGGAGGGAGGGGACCACAGATACGCAGTATTTT. It translates to CAWREGTTDTQYF.

The chain has TRBV19 and TRBJ2-1; TRBD2 aligns across 9 bases. The CDR3 extends over 12 amino acids. Germline V gene sequence: CDR1 LNHDA, CDR2 SQIVND (reference sequence). CDR3 coding DNA: TGTGTCCTGACTAGCGGTCACAATGAGCAGTTCTTC. Amino acids: CVLTSGHNEQFF.

The chain links TRBV10-2 to TRBJ1-6, with D possibly matching TRBD1 (6 bases). This CDR3 is built from 13 residues. The V end lost 3 bases, the J end lost 13 bases, and 13 bases lay between the germline ends. CDR1 and CDR2 (germline): WSHSY, SAAADI. CDR3 in DNA: TGCGCCAGCAGTGACTTCGATAGGGGGCCCCTCCACTTT. Encoded protein: CASSDFDRGPLHF.

The V call is TRBV21-1, the J call TRBJ1-4; the DNA was not used to check the table's D call, TRBD1. TRBV21-1 is classified as a pseudogene. The CDR3 has 19 amino acids. CDR3 DNA: TGTGCCAGCAGCAGCGGACAGGTGAAGAAGCACCCAACTAATGAAAAACTGTTTTTT. Residues: CASSSGQVKKHPTNEKLFF.

This chain uses TRBV2 with TRBJ1-1; perhaps TRBD1 as D (5 bases). Deletions cut 7 bases from V and 11 bases from J, with 23 bases between. The CDR3 loop spans 14 amino acids. Germline V CDR1 and CDR2: SNHLY, FYNNEI. The CDR3 loop reads CASTFGTPPDRAFF. CDR3 coding DNA: TGTGCCAGCACCTTCGGGACTCCCCCAGATCGTGCTTTCTTT.

The genes are TRBV3-1 (or the pseudogene TRBV3-2) and TRBJ2-6, with TRBD2 matching over 7 bases. The trim removed 4 bases at V and 2 bases at J, leaving 5 bases unmatched. The CDR3 loop spans 16 amino acids. Germline V lookup: CDR1 LGHDT, CDR2 YNNKEL (reference sequence). Written as DNA, the CDR3 is TGTGCCAGCAGCCCGCGGGGAGGGGCTGGGGCCAACGTCCTGACTTTC. This sequence encodes CASSPRGGAGANVLTF.

To note about this clone: A read error may produce the germline difference seen at one junction end. This rearrangement joins TRBV6-2 or TRBV6-3 to TRBJ2-3; D perhaps matches TRBD1 (6 bases). The CDR3 spans 12 residues. Germline lookup yields CDR1 MNHEY and CDR2 SVGEGT. DNA for the CDR3: TGTGCCAGCAGTGGAAGATACGGGACATTGGATTTT. This encodes CASSGRYGTLDF.

This chain uses TRBV7-8 with TRBJ2-1; perhaps TRBD1 as D (5 bases). Trimming took 1 base from V and 5 from J, leaving 9 bases between them. The CDR3 runs 14 residues. Germline V CDR1 and CDR2: SGHVS, FQNEAQ. The CDR3 bases are TGTGCCAGCAGCTTAGTGGGGCCGGACAATGAGCAGTTCTTC. This codes for CASSLVGPDNEQFF.

This chain joins TRBV12-3 or TRBV12-4 and TRBJ2-2; D possibly corresponds to TRBD2 (5 bases). V lost 3 bases and J 6 bases, leaving 5 bases between the germline ends. CDR3 length equals 12 residues. The chain's CDR3 is CASSLRAGELFF. The CDR3 coding sequence is TGTGCCAGCAGTTTGAGGGCCGGGGAGCTGTTTTTT.

The sample holds a few counts of this clone. This rearrangement joins TRBV28 to TRBJ2-7, with TRBD1 identical over 8 bases. CDR3 length: 12 amino acids. V lost 8 bases and J lost 3; bases outside the gene matches: 3. Germline loops: CDR1 MDHEN, CDR2 SYDVKM. For the CDR3, the DNA is TGTGCCAGCGGACAGGGTGACTACGAGCAGTACTTC. This translates into CASGQGDYEQYF.

This chain joins TRBV18 and TRBJ1-1, with 8 bases fitting TRBD1. The ends lost 4 bases at V and 5 bases at J; junction bases unmatched: 3. The CDR3 is made up of 13 amino acids. Germline CDR1 reads KGHSH; CDR2 reads LQKENI. DNA of the CDR3: TGTGCCAGCTCACTTCAGGGGGCGACTGAAGCTTTCTTT. Translating it yields CASSLQGATEAFF.

The chain couples TRBV7-6 to TRBJ2-2; D is possibly TRBD1 (5 bases). CDR3 length equals 16 residues. Germline CDR1 SGHVS, CDR2 FNYEAQ. Trimming took off 5 bases at V and 3 bases at J, with 16 bases between the two ends. CDR3 sequence: CASSPSPDTYTGELFF. The DNA of the CDR3 is TGTGCCAGCAGCCCTTCTCCGGACACTTACACCGGGGAGCTGTTTTTT. The full variable domain, its missing parts supplied by reference TRBV7-6 and TRBJ2-2, is GAGVSQSPRYKVTKRGQDVALRCDPISGHVSLYWYRQALGQGPEFLTYFNYEAQQDKSGLPNDRFSAERPEGSISTLTIQRTEQRDSAMYRCASSPSPDTYTGELFFGEGSRLTVL.

The chain uses TRBV2 and TRBJ1-5, with 8 nucleotides matching TRBD1. Trimming removed 9 bases from V and 2 bases from J; junction bases left unmatched: 6. Per germline, CDR1 SNHLY and CDR2 FYNNEI. This CDR3 is 14 amino acids long. CDR3 DNA: TGTGCCAGTTCAGGGACAGGCGGCAATCAGCCCCAGCATTTT. As protein: CASSGTGGNQPQHF. Using reference TRBV2 and TRBJ1-5 for the parts outside the CDR3, the full variable domain is EPEVTQTPSHQVTQMGQEVILRCVPISNHLYFYWYRQILGQKVEFLVSFYNNEISEKSEIFDDQFSVERPDGSNFTLKIRSTKLEDSAMYFCASSGTGGNQPQHFGDGTRLSIL.

This clone was found once. The chain links TRBV9 to TRBJ2-2; 8 bases align to TRBD1. The CDR3 extends over 14 amino acids. J lost 3 bases, V lost 7 bases, and 5 bases had no gene match. CDR1 is SGDLS and CDR2 is YYNGEE in the germline V gene. In nucleotides, the CDR3 is TGTGCCAGCGCCGGGACAGGAGACACCGGGGAGCTGTTTTTT. This gives the protein CASAGTGDTGELFF.